This TCR beta chain came from a study of monozygotic twins with inflammatory bowel disease. Study-wide findings and caveats: Other individuals had fewer clonotypes in common with IBD patients than with healthy twins, especially with disease activity. Discrimination among different T cell subtypes was not achievable.

On this clonotype: Its cognate antigen is unknown.

TCRdb re-called the 5' RACE reads and catalogs CDR3 proteins one per entry, DNA excluded. The record lists 150,000 to 200,000 distinct CDR3 sequences, of which the ten most abundant hold 2.5% to 3%. Germline CDR1 and CDR2: SGHRS and YFSETQ. The CDR3 runs 14 residues. The chain recombines TRBV5-1 with TRBJ1-1. This clonotype was sampled from a human donor with ulcerative colitis or Crohn's disease, or a healthy co-twin of an affected twin (not recorded which). Sequenced material: blood. The CDR3 sequence: CASSLGQTGTEAFF.